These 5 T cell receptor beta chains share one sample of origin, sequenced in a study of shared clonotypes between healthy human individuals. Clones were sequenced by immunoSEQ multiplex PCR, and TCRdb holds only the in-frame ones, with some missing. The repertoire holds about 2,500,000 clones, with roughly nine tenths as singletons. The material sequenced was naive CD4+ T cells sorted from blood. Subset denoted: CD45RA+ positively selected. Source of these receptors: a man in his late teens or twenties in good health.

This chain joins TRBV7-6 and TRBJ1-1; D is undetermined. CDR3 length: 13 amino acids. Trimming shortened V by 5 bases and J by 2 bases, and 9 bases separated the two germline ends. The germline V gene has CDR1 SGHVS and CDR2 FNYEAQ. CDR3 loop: CASSKDVNTEAFF. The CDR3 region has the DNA TGTGCCAGCAGCAAGGACGTAAACACTGAAGCTTTCTTT. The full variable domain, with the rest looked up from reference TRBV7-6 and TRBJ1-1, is GAGVSQSPRYKVTKRGQDVALRCDPISGHVSLYWYRQALGQGPEFLTYFNYEAQQDKSGLPNDRFSAERPEGSISTLTIQRTEQRDSAMYRCASSKDVNTEAFFGQGTRLTVV.

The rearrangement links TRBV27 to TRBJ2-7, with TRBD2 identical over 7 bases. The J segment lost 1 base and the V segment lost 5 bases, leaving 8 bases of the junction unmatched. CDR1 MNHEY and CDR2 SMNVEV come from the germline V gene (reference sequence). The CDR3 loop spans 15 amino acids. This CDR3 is CASSPSRGESYEQYF. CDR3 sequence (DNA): TGTGCCAGCAGTCCCAGCCGGGGGGAATCCTACGAGCAGTACTTC.

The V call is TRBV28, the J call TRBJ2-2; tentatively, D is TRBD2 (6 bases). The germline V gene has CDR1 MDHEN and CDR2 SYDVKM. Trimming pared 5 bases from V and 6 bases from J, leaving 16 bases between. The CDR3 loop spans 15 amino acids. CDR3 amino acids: CASSRSGRLPGELFF. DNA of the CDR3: TGTGCCAGCAGTCGTTCCGGGAGACTCCCCGGGGAGCTGTTTTTT.

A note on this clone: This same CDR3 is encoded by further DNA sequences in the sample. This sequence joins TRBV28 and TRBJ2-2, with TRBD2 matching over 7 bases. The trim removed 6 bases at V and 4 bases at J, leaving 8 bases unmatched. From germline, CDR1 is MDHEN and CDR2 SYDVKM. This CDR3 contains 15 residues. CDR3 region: CASSSPGGGTGELFF. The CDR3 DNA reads TGTGCCAGCAGCTCCCCGGGGGGAGGCACCGGGGAGCTGTTTTTT.

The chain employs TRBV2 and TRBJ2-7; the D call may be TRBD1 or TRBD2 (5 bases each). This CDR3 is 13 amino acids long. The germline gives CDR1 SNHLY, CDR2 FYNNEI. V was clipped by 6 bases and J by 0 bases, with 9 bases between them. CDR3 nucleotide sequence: TGTGCCAGCAGGGGGGACCCCTCCTACGAGCAGTACTTC. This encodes CASRGDPSYEQYF.